What follows describes a single T cell receptor (beta chain). Its antigen is currently not known. Base qualities are not provided; no much larger clone lies one nucleotide away. This specimen belongs to a study of blood T cell repertoires in COVID-19 (dated by TCRdb to between 2020 and 2021). For the study in its entirety: Samples covering the acute and convalescent phases of COVID-19 were provided by collaborators in the United States, Italy and Spain. The material from the prospective study consisted of cDNA or gDNA derived from T cells, B-cell-depleted T cells, or PBMCs. Deeply sampled blood TCRbeta repertoires from subjects exposed to, actively infected with, or recovered from COVID-19 were included in the dataset. A freely available public database, intended as a resource for researchers studying the immune response to SARS-CoV-2, is where the repertoires were released. Samples came from the ongoing ImmuneRACE study (first 160 participants) plus 1,254 subjects from 6 global collaborators. Sample metadata almost always included a de-identified subject ID, COVID-19 status, age in years and sex. HLA class I and class II types, where available, came from metadata supplied by the sample provider rather than from assay-based typing.

Trimming takes 6 bases off V and 5 bases off J; junction bases not matched to a gene: 5. According to the germline V gene, CDR1 reads KGHDR and CDR2 reads SFDVKD. The CDR3, from cysteine to phenylalanine, totals 13 residues. Kept here is only the CDR3 DNA, which spans 39 bases and is read in frame from base 1. TCRbeta CDR3 regions were amplified from genomic DNA using the immunoSEQ Assay, a bias-controlled multiplex PCR. Concerning the study's data processing: The number of nucleated cells in each sample was estimated from the amplification of reference gene primers within the assay. To quantify the absolute abundance of each unique TCRbeta CDR3 rearrangement, sequence reads were collapsed and filtered. For each sample, productive Simpson clonality was calculated as the square root of Simpson's diversity index over productive rearrangements. The clones in this table, taken by TCRdb from immuneACCESS, are in-frame only. Not every clone is retained; where verified, under half of the shortfall comes from an unresolved V gene, and the cause of the rest is unknown. V, J and clone size reflect that table, while D and trimming were determined from the DNA. The sample table shows 200,000 to 300,000 clones, and around 88% are seen once. The leading ten clones occupy about 1.2% of the sample.

The paper as a whole reports these results and caveats: The quantity of clinical and demographic metadata differed by source and by participant and was supplied without curation.

In the prospective study, participants were roughly 18 to 89 years old, resided in 25 or so geographic areas of the United States, and were enrolled through a virtual design. To assign participants to cohorts, the prospective study relied on clinical history that participants themselves reported in a screening survey and a study questionnaire. Each participant in the prospective study had whole blood, serum and a nasopharyngeal or oropharyngeal swab collected by mobile phlebotomists. Prospective study participants could optionally give additional blood draws and questionnaires over a roughly 2-month period. Prospective study blood samples were shipped either frozen or at room temperature before DNA extraction.

Recombination connected TRBV24-1 to TRBJ1-2, with 7 junctional bases fitting TRBD1. This receptor was identified in a woman in her forties with acute COVID-19. The sample taken for sequencing was PBMCs or T cells enriched from blood (not recorded which). The CDR3 region reads CATSKQGFYGYTF. The nucleotides are TGTGCCACCAGTAAACAGGGGTTTTATGGCTACACCTTC.